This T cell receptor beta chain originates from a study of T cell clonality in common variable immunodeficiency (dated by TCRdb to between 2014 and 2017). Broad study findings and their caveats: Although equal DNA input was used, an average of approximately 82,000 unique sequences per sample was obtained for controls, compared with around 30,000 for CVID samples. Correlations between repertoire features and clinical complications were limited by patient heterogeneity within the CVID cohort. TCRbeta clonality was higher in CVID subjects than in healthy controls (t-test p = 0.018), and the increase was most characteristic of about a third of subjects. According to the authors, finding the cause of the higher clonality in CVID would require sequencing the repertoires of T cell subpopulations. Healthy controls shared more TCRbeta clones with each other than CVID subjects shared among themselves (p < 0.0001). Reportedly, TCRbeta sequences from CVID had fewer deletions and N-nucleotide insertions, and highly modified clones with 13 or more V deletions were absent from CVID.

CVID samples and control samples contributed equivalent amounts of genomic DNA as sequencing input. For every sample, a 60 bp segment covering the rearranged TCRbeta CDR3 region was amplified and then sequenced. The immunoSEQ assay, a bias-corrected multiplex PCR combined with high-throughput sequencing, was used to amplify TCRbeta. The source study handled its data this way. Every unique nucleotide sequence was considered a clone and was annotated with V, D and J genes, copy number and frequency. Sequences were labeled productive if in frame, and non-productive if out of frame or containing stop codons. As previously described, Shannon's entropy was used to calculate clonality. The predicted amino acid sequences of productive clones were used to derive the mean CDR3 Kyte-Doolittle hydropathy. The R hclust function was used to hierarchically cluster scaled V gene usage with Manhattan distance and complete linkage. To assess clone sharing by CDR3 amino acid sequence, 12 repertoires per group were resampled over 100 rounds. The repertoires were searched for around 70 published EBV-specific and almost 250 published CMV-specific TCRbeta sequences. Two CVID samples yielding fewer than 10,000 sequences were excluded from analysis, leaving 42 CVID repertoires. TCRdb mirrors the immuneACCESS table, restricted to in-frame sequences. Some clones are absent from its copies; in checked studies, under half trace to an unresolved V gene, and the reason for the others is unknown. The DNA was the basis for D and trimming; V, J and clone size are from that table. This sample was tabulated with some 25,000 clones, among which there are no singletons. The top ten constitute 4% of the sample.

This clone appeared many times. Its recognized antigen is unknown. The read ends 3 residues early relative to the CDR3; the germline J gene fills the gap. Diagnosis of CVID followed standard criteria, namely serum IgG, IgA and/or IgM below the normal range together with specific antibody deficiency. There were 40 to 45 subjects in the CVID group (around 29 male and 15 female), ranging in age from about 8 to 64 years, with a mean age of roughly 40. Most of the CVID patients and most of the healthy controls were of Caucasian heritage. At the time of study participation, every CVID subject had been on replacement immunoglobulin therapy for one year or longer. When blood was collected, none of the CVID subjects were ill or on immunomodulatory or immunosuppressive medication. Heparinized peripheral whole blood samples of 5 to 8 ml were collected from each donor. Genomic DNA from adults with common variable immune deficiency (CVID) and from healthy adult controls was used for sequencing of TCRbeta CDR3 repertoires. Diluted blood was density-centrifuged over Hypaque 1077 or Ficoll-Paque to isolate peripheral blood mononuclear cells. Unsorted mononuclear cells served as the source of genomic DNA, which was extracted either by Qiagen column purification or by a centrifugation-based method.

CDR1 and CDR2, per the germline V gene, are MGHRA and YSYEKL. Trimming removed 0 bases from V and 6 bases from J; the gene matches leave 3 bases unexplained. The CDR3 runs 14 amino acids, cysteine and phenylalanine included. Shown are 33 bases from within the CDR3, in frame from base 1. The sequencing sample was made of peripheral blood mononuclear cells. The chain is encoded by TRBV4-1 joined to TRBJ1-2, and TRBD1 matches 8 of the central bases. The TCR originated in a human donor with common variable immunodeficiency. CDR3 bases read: TGCGCCAGCAGCCAAGATAGGACAGGGAATGGC. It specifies CASSQDRTGNG. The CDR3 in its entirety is CASSQDRTGNGYTF.